This T cell receptor beta chain was retrieved from a study of neurological immune-mediated disorders. Notes on the study in general: The level of TCR clonal expansion was highest in patients with HTLV-1-associated myelopathy and lowest in multiple sclerosis, where it fell below the level seen in healthy controls. Among 34 multiple sclerosis patients, phylogenetic grouping put the repertoires of 18 into a single related-CDR3 cluster, a possible signature.

This clonotype has a handful of counts. Antigen: not known. This CDR3 contains 13 residues. Trimming shortened V by 6 bases and J by 6 bases, and 15 bases separated the two germline ends. Germline-derived CDR1 and CDR2 are MNHEY and SVGEGT. The cDNA was produced through 5'RACE with 10-nucleotide random UMIs. TCRdb fed the 5' RACE reads into MiXCR, producing one record per CDR3 protein. Of about 120,000 distinct CDR3 sequences in the sample, about 3.4% were seen once. Sample: PBMCs. The chain combines TRBV6-2 or TRBV6-3 with TRBJ2-7; D ambiguous. The sequence derives from a woman in her twenties or thirties with multiple sclerosis. CDR3 amino acids: CASSAPVTREQYF. In nucleotides, the CDR3 is TGTGCCAGCAGCGCTCCAGTAACGCGCGAGCAGTACTTC.